This T cell receptor (beta chain) was captured by sequencing in a study of CD8+CD57+ T cells in acquired aplastic anemia. Researchers used genomic DNA as the template to profile TCR beta VDJ and CDR3. Each CDR3 protein gets one entry after TCRdb re-called the reads with MiXCR. Here the sample spans some 150,000 distinct CDR3 sequences, about 64% being singletons. This CDR3 is built from 17 residues. CDR1 is MGHRA, CDR2 YSYEKL, per germline. The V segment lost 1 base and the J segment 1 base; nucleotides outside the gene matches: 10. Patients selected for sequencing had displayed CD8+CD57+ cell expansion by flow cytometry. Diagnosis of severe acquired aplastic anemia applied to all patients.

This clonotype was sampled from a human donor with aplastic anemia. The V gene is TRBV4-1, the J gene TRBJ2-7; TRBD2 aligns across 7 bases. Sample: sorted CD4+, CD8+, or CD8+CD57+ T cells (not recorded which) from PBMCs. The CDR3 DNA follows: TGCGCCAGCAGCCAAGGGGCGAGGACTAGTGGGTCCTACGAGCAGTACTTC. This gives the protein CASSQGARTSGSYEQYF.